The next 10 T cell receptor beta chains were all read from a single sample in a study of blood T cell repertoires in COVID-19. Profiled with immunoSEQ multiplex PCR; TCRdb holds only in-frame clones, not every one. The table shows 150,000 to 200,000 clones, with around 76% occurring only once. Sequencing was performed on peripheral blood. The source of these receptors is a woman between 50 and 59 years old with active or convalescent COVID-19.

A single count supports this clone. V usage is TRBV29-1 and J usage is TRBJ2-5; 7 nucleotides align to TRBD1. V gave up 6 bases and J gave up 3 bases; unmatched junction bases: 10. The CDR3 loop spans 14 amino acids. Germline lookup yields CDR1 SQVTM and CDR2 ANQGSEA. The CDR3 nucleotides read TGCAGCGTAACTATGACAGGGAAAGAAGAGACCCAGTACTTC. The encoded protein is CSVTMTGKEETQYF.

V usage is TRBV11-3 and J usage is TRBJ2-1; 10 bases are a match to TRBD2. With V trimmed by 1 base and J by 4 bases, 1 base remained unmatched. The length of the CDR3 is 15 residues. From germline, CDR1 is SGHNT and CDR2 YENEEA. Written as DNA, the CDR3 is TGTGCCAGCAGCTTAGTTAGCGGGGGGTACAATGAGCAGTTCTTC. Translated, it gives CASSLVSGGYNEQFF.

This chain uses TRBV6-1 with TRBJ1-4; 7 nucleotides match TRBD1. This CDR3 contains 16 residues. Germline values: CDR1 MNHNS, CDR2 SASEGT. V trimming: 3 bases; J trimming: 6 bases; junction bases outside the gene matches: 10. The CDR3 is CASSDRQGRFDEKLFF. CDR3 sequence (DNA): TGTGCCAGCAGTGACAGACAGGGCCGATTCGATGAAAAACTGTTTTTT.

The CDR3 region is CASSPSTGETQYF. The CDR3 DNA reads TGTGCCAGCAGCCCCTCGACGGGAGAGACCCAGTACTTC. This sequence joins TRBV6-4 and TRBJ2-5; D remains unclear. Germline assignment: CDR1 MRHNA and CDR2 SNTAGT. The CDR3 covers 13 residues. The V end was cut by 6 bases, the J end by 4 bases, with 12 bases between.

The V call is TRBV6-6, the J call TRBJ2-3; 8 nucleotides align to TRBD2. CDR3 length equals 16 residues. Losses at the gene ends were 2 bases for V and 1 base for J; bases not matched to a gene: 5. Germline V gene lookup returns CDR1 MNHNY and CDR2 SVGAGI (reference sequence). The CDR3 sequence: CASSYPATSGTDTQYF. The CDR3 DNA is TGTGCCAGCAGTTACCCCGCGACTAGCGGCACAGATACGCAGTATTTT.

This rearrangement joins TRBV12-3 or TRBV12-4 to TRBJ2-1; no reliable D call. Trimming removed 6 bases from V and 9 bases from J, with 12 bases in between. This CDR3 contains 12 residues. DNA for the CDR3: TGTGCCAGCAGCCCCTCTAGGCGTGAGCAGTTCTTC. Translated: CASSPSRREQFF.

This chain joins TRBV27 and TRBJ1-6; 9 bases are a match to TRBD1. The CDR3 spans 15 residues. The germline V gene encodes CDR1 MNHEY and CDR2 SMNVEV (reference sequence). V dropped 1 base and J dropped 6; count of bases not matched to a gene: 1. The DNA for the CDR3 is TGTGCCAGCAGTTTATGGGACAGGGCTAATTCACCCCTCCACTTT. Encoded protein: CASSLWDRANSPLHF.

The chain couples TRBV2 to TRBJ1-1; TRBD1 is a possible D gene (6 bases). V lost 6 bases to trimming and J lost 2 bases, with 13 bases between them. CDR1 is SNHLY and CDR2 is FYNNEI in the germline V gene. There are 14 residues in the CDR3. The CDR3 sequence: CASRAQGLNTEAFF. CDR3 bases: TGTGCCAGCAGAGCACAGGGCCTTAACACTGAAGCTTTCTTT.

A few counts support this clone. This rearrangement joins TRBV11-2 to TRBJ2-7, with D possibly matching TRBD1 (5 bases). Deletions cut 2 bases from V and 5 bases from J, with 13 bases between. Germline V CDR1 and CDR2: SGHAT, FQNNGV. The CDR3 is 14 amino acids. The CDR3 sequence: CASSLTGPGDEQYF. The CDR3 DNA is TGTGCCAGCAGCTTAACAGGTCCAGGCGACGAGCAGTACTTC. The full variable domain, in which reference TRBV11-2 and TRBJ2-7 provide the parts outside the CDR3, is EAGVAQSPRYKIIEKRQSVAFWCNPISGHATLYWYQQILGQGPKLLIQFQNNGVVDDSQLPKDRFSAERLKGVDSTLKIQPAKLEDSAVYLCASSLTGPGDEQYFGPGTRLTVT.

This clone turned up a few times. V usage is TRBV5-1 and J usage is TRBJ2-7; no definite D call. Germline CDR1 SGHRS, CDR2 YFSETQ. Trimming removed 0 bases at V and 0 bases at J, with 7 bases between. The CDR3 spans 14 residues. The CDR3 sequence: CASSLAVSSYEQYF. CDR3 in DNA: TGCGCCAGCAGCTTGGCCGTTTCCTCCTACGAGCAGTACTTC.